The 21 T cell receptor beta chains in this list originate from one sample, sequenced in a study of CD8+CD57+ T cells in acquired aplastic anemia (dated by TCRdb to the late 2010s). Instrument used: Illumina HiSeq 2000. Genomic DNA was used as template for profiling of TCR beta VDJ combinations and CDR3 sequences. Using fastp at Q25 and MiXCR, TCRdb reprocessed the public reads and kept productive beta chains. Duplicate CDR3 protein sequences are folded into a single record with the most common DNA and genes. The sample data list about 400,000 distinct CDR3 sequences, and 65% to 75% of these were observed just once. The top ten clonotypes cover approximately 4% of the sample. Sequencing was carried out using sorted CD4+, CD8+, or CD8+CD57+ T cells (not recorded which) from PBMCs. The origin of the receptors is a human donor in good health, serving as a control.

Of note for this clonotype: The CDR3 does not close with the conserved phenylalanine or tryptophan, likely indicating a read error. The DNA is left out, because the CDR3 cannot be placed on it with certainty; the CDR3 is given as TCRdb lists it. The chain uses TRBV7-2 and TRBJ1-2. Per the germline V gene, CDR1 is SGHTA and CDR2 is FQGNSA. Both ends counted, the CDR3 spans 13 residues. Here the CDR3 reads CASSLVYNDAFSG.

The chain employs TRBV7-9 and TRBJ2-5; 9 bases align to TRBD1. The V segment lost 4 bases and the J segment 2 bases; nucleotides outside the gene matches: 11. This CDR3 comprises 17 residues. Germline V lookup: CDR1 SEHNR, CDR2 FQNEAQ (reference sequence). For the CDR3, the DNA is TGTGCCAGCAGCTCGGCCGGCACGACAGGGGGTCAAGAGACCCAGTACTTC. Its protein is CASSSAGTTGGQETQYF.

This clonotype appeared many times. This chain's CDR3 is CASRPPDRGTYEQYF. CDR3 bases: TGTGCCAGCAGGCCTCCGGACAGGGGAACCTACGAGCAGTACTTC. This chain joins TRBV6-2 or TRBV6-3 and TRBJ2-7; TRBD1 matches at 9 bases. V was pared by 6 bases and J by 2 bases, with 8 bases of the junction left unmatched. The germline V gene has CDR1 MNHEY and CDR2 SVGEGT. This CDR3 is built from 15 residues.

In regard to this clonotype: The missing conserved phenylalanine or tryptophan at the end of this CDR3 makes a read error likely. The rearrangement joins TRBV29-1 to TRBJ2-3; D remains unclear. V lost 3 bases and J 9 bases, leaving 16 bases between the germline ends. This CDR3 has 13 residues. Germline V gene lookup returns CDR1 SQVTM and CDR2 ANQGSEA. CDR3 in amino acids: CSVEDGYSYTQYS. The CDR3 coding sequence is TGCAGCGTTGAGGATGGCTATAGCTACACGCAGTATTCT.

The rearrangement joins TRBV12-3 or TRBV12-4 to TRBJ1-2; weak D call: TRBD1 (6 bases). Between the trimmed V and J ends, which lost 3 bases and 8 bases, there was a span of 13 bases. The CDR3 loop spans 13 amino acids. The CDR3 region has the DNA TGTGCCAGCAGTTTGTGGGGGGCGCAAGGCTACACCTTC. This gives the protein CASSLWGAQGYTF.

The CDR3 bases are TGTGCCAGCAGCGGGCCTCGCTCCGCGCAGTACTTGTACTTC. Translation: CASSGPRSAQYLYF. This sequence joins TRBV9 and TRBJ2-7; no reliable D call. Germline loops: CDR1 SGDLS, CDR2 YYNGEE. The CDR3 length is 14 residues. V lost 3 bases to trimming and J lost 12 bases, with 22 bases between them. Combining the CDR3 with reference TRBV9 and TRBJ2-7 gives the whole variable domain DSGVTQTPKHLITATGQRVTLRCSPRSGDLSVYWYQQSLDQGLQFLIQYYNGEERAKGNILERFSAQQFPDLHSELNLSSLELGDSALYFCASSGPRSAQYLYFGPGTRLTVT.

The chain carries TRBV7-9 and TRBJ1-4; weak D call: TRBD1 (5 bases). The CDR3 extends over 14 amino acids. CDR1 SEHNR and CDR2 FQNEAQ come from the germline V gene (reference sequence). Trimming removed 5 bases at V and 8 bases at J, with 15 bases between. The DNA for the CDR3 is TGTGCCAGCAGCCTGCTAGGGGAGGGAGAAAAACTGTTTTTT. It is translated as CASSLLGEGEKLFF.

The chain combines TRBV6-1 with TRBJ2-5; tentative D call: TRBD2 (6 bases). The germline V gene has CDR1 MNHNS and CDR2 SASEGT. The CDR3 is 17 amino acids. V gave up 6 bases and J gave up 4 bases, with 24 bases separating them. CDR3 sequence reads: CASSRRTPGLRGETQYF. CDR3 nucleotide sequence: TGTGCCAGCAGCAGAAGAACCCCGGGACTGAGAGGAGAGACCCAGTACTTC.

In the case of this clonotype: Mismatch with germline at one junction end may stem from a read error. The chain employs TRBV7-6 and TRBJ1-1, with D perhaps matching TRBD1 (5 bases). The germline V gene encodes CDR1 SGHVS and CDR2 FNYEAQ. The CDR3 loop spans 13 amino acids. CDR3 region: CCSSVDTNTEAFF. The CDR3 nucleotides read TGCTGCAGCAGCGTGGACACGAACACTGAAGCTTTCTTT.

V and J are TRBV20-1 and TRBJ2-2, with a tentative D call TRBD1 (5 bases). The CDR3 runs to 15 residues. Trimming took off 7 bases at V and 6 bases at J, with 21 bases between the two ends. Germline loops: CDR1 DFQATT, CDR2 SNEGSKA (reference sequence). The DNA of the CDR3 is TGCAGTGTCAAACCCGAGGCAGGGTACTCCGGGGAGCTGTTTTTT. Amino acid sequence: CSVKPEAGYSGELFF.

A remark on this clonotype: Its ends do not fully match the called genes, so a read error is possible. The genes are TRBV10-3 and TRBJ2-1, with a tentative D call TRBD2 (6 bases). Germline CDR1 ENHRY, CDR2 SYGVKD. CDR3 length: 14 amino acids. The DNA of the CDR3 is TGTGCCATCAGGGGGGTAGCGGCCGACAATGAGCCGTTCTTT. Its translation: CAIRGVAADNEPFF.

The rearrangement links TRBV10-3 to TRBJ2-2; tentatively, D is TRBD2 (6 bases). Trimming took 5 bases from V and 15 from J, leaving 25 bases between them. The CDR3 is made up of 15 amino acids. Per germline, CDR1 ENHRY and CDR2 SYGVKD. In nucleotides, the CDR3 is TGTGCCATCAGTCGGCGGGGTGGTATCACCGGTGAAGTGTTTTTT. Translated, it gives CAISRRGGITGEVFF.

Note on this clonotype: One junction end does not reproduce the germline sequence, and a read error may be involved. This chain uses TRBV7-8 with TRBJ2-1; D remains ambiguous. In germline, CDR1 is SGHVS, CDR2 FQNEAQ. The CDR3 loop spans 15 amino acids. The CDR3 spells CASSPPGGTYNVQFF. The CDR3 DNA reads TGTGCCAGCAGCCCCCCCGGCGGCACCTACAATGTGCAGTTCTTC.

The genes are TRBV12-3 or TRBV12-4 and TRBJ2-4; 9 bases match TRBD2. This CDR3 has 17 residues. V shed 6 bases, J shed 8 bases, and the junction held 17 bases outside the gene matches. CDR3 DNA: TGTGCCAGCAGCCCAGAGGCTGGGCGGGGGGGTAGCGACATTCAGTACTTC. Translating it yields CASSPEAGRGGSDIQYF.

Comments on this clonotype: The final CDR3 position lacks the conserved phenylalanine or tryptophan, pointing to a likely read error. Because the CDR3's place on the DNA is in doubt, the DNA is left out and the CDR3 is given as listed by TCRdb. CDR3 sequence: CASSLARYGKYY. The J gene is TRBJ2-7, the V gene TRBV7-9. CDR1 is SEHNR and CDR2 is FQNEAQ in the germline V gene (reference sequence). The CDR3 region is 12 residues in length, termini included.

The chain has TRBV7-2 and TRBJ2-3; D unclear. Germline-derived CDR1 and CDR2 are SGHTA and FQGNSA. The CDR3 runs 13 residues. With 5 bases removed from V and 10 bases from J, the gap between germline ends came to 16 bases. The CDR3, as DNA: TGTGCCAGCAGCCCCAATAAACTTTACGCGCAGTATTTT. This encodes CASSPNKLYAQYF.

This chain uses TRBV29-1 with TRBJ1-1, with a weak D call TRBD1 (5 bases). Germline assignment: CDR1 SQVTM and CDR2 ANQGSEA. The length of the CDR3 is 13 residues. The CDR3 DNA follows: TGCAGTGCTGGGGGAACAGCGAACACTGAAGCTTTCTTT. Translation: CSAGGTANTEAFF.

Of note for this clonotype: The junction departs from germline at one end; a sequencing error may be responsible. The V and J genes are TRBV6-4 and TRBJ2-2, with D perhaps matching TRBD1 or TRBD2 (6 bases each). The CDR3 has 17 amino acids. CDR1 and CDR2 from the germline V gene are MRHNA and SNTAGT. CDR3 region: CASSQGDSGHNTGELLF. The CDR3 DNA sequence: TGCGCCAGCAGCCAAGGGGACTCGGGACATAACACCGGGGAGCTGCTTTTT.

This clonotype came up once. This sequence joins TRBV7-6 and TRBJ2-3, with 10 positions matching TRBD2. J lost 6 bases, V lost 5 bases, and 11 bases had no gene match. This CDR3 comprises 16 residues. CDR1 is SGHVS and CDR2 is FNYEAQ in the germline V gene. The CDR3 is CASSQASGGASDTQYF. The CDR3 DNA follows: TGTGCCAGCAGCCAAGCAAGCGGGGGGGCCTCGGATACGCAGTATTTT.

The chain joins TRBV20-1 to TRBJ1-5; possibly TRBD1 for D (6 bases). The V and J ends lost 6 bases and 2 bases respectively, with 11 bases between them. CDR1 is DFQATT and CDR2 is SNEGSKA in the germline V gene (reference sequence). The CDR3 extends over 13 amino acids. In nucleotides, the CDR3 is TGCAGTGCCGGAGGACAGCGCAATCAGCCCCAGCATTTT. This translates into CSAGGQRNQPQHF.

In this sample, this clonotype turned up once. J is TRBJ2-7 and V is TRBV20-1, with 10 bases matching TRBD2. The germline gives CDR1 DFQATT, CDR2 SNEGSKA (reference sequence). The CDR3 has 13 amino acids. Trimming removed 1 base from V and 6 bases from J; junction bases left unmatched: 3. In DNA, the CDR3 is TGCAGTGCTAGAGCGAGCGGGGGGGCCGAGCAGTACTTC. Translation gives CSARASGGAEQYF.